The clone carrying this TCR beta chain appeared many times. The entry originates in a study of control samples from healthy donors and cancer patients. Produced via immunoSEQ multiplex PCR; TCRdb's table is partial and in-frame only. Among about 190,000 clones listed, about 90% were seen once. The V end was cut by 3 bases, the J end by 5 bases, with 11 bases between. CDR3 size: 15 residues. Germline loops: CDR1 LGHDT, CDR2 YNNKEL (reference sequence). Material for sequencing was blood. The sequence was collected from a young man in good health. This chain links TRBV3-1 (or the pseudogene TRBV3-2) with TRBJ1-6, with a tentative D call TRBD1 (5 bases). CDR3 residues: CASSHQGGDNSPLHF. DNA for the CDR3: TGTGCCAGCAGCCATCAGGGCGGAGATAATTCACCCCTCCACTTT.